This paragraph covers one TCR beta chain sequence. This clone was counted once. Its antigen is currently not known. The sample holds no much larger clone one base away, and base qualities are not on file. This specimen comes from a study of T cell responses to AZD1222 COVID-19 vaccine (dated by TCRdb to about 2021). Background on the whole study: TCR sequencing covered over 230 trial participants: roughly 200 given two doses of AZD1222 and about 26 given two doses of MenACWY control vaccine. Trial participants were enrolled by age into subgroups of 18-55, 56-69 and 70-plus years, and 148, 28 and 57 TCR-sequenced participants, respectively, were included in these subgroups. Paper-wide results and their limitations: The whole spike protein was spanned by vaccine-associated CD4 TCRs, and dominant responses were seen in regions 160-218 and 743-854. Only six or seven AZD1222 recipients were SARS-CoV-2 seropositive at baseline, limiting conclusions about previously exposed vaccinees. Reportedly, almost half of the unique spike-specific TCRs recognized epitopes lying outside the regions that are mutated in the B.1.351 and B.1.1.7 variants. No day 14 peak-response samples were available, so repertoires were characterized only after the peak T cell response. The 56-69-year group was small, and its depth increase did not reach significance, likely because of low power. A significant rise in spike-specific TCR breadth and depth was observed after two AZD1222 doses relative to day 0 and relative to MenACWY recipients. Participants were mostly white British, with more females than males. The authors suggested clonal diversity may have been underestimated.

The time point label for this specimen denotes: about 28 days (+/-7) after the second vaccine dose. AZD1222 recipients with second doses at about 4 weeks or about 12 weeks were pooled, because spike-specific TCR depth and breadth did not differ between schedules. Vaccinee samples came from UK trials COV001 and COV002, including a single-blind randomized controlled phase 2/3 trial of AZD1222 (ChAdOx1 nCoV-19) in healthy adults. For TCRbeta chain sequencing, PBMC samples were collected from trial participants at day 0 and at day 28 after the second dose. The CDR3 regions of human TCRbeta chains were analyzed by immunosequencing. As for the original processing: Repertoire TCRs were checked for matches against a reference library of SARS-CoV-2-specific TCRs that had been generated using the MIRA antigen-specificity platform. Breadth was defined as the fraction of unique TCRs that were SARS-CoV-2-associated, and depth was defined as the fraction of total T cells that were SARS-CoV-2-associated. Using the MIRA data, each spike-specific TCR was mapped to the spike region that the TCR reacts to and placed in a CD4 or CD8 class. Log10-transformed breadth and depth values were compared by one-way ANOVA with Sidak's multiple comparisons tests. TCRdb took this table from immuneACCESS and kept in-frame rearrangements with V and J called. Such tables lack part of the clones; where checked against another copy, unresolved V genes explain under half of the gap, and the rest is unexplained. The V and J calls and the clone size are those of that table, but D and trimming were determined from the DNA. The sample records 120,000 to 150,000 clones, roughly 86% of which are singletons. The ten most abundant clones make up about 5% of the sample.

Trimming costs V 5 bases and J 8 bases, and their ends lie 18 bases apart. From the germline V gene (reference sequence), CDR1 is SEHNR and CDR2 is FQNEAQ. The CDR3 contains 15 residues, cysteine and phenylalanine counted. Only the CDR3 region is kept as DNA, spanning 45 bases read in frame from base 1. This sequence was found in an adult who received the AZD1222 COVID-19 vaccine. The rearrangement joined TRBV7-9 to TRBJ1-4; tentative D gene TRBD1, with 6 bases matching. This specimen consisted of peripheral blood, obtained 28 days after the second AZD1222 dose. The CDR3 region reads CASSPTRGGGEKLFF. The sequence in DNA is TGTGCCAGCAGCCCCACCAGGGGAGGAGGGGAAAAACTGTTTTTT.